This TCR beta chain is from a study of glioma-infiltrating T cells. Study overall: Presurgical dexamethasone in glioma patients lasted six or fewer days.

In the case of this clonotype: One base away lies a much larger clone, so this may be a sequencing read error.

Amplification of TCR alpha and beta CDR3 regions from RNA used iRepertoire nested multiplex PCR. Input was roughly 85-450 ng of tissue mRNA or PBMC total RNA. One entry per CDR3 protein, called by TCRdb with MiXCR from the multiplex PCR reads. The sample consists of a few hundred thousand distinct CDR3 sequences, roughly two fifths of them appearing once. The specimen was glioma tissue, nonneoplastic brain tissue, or PBMCs (not recorded which). The sequence was collected from a human donor with low-grade glioma or glioblastoma, undergoing nonglioma brain surgery, or in good health (not recorded which).

The DNA for the CDR3 is TGTGCCAGCAGTCAGTATAGCAATCAGCCCCATCATTTT. It is translated as CASSQYSNQPHHF. V and J are TRBV6-6 and TRBJ1-5; D gene uncertain. This CDR3 region has 13 residues. The V gene's germline CDR1 is MNHNY and CDR2 SVGAGI (reference sequence).